This T cell receptor (beta chain) was profiled in a study of T-cell memory formation after mild COVID-19 (dated by TCRdb to the early 2020s). Context from the whole study: Most TCR sequence clusters were specific to one of the two donors. In a couple of donors, T-cell clones that expanded and contracted after mild COVID-19 were tracked by sequencing TCRalpha and TCRbeta repertoires over time. The cohort comprised two young, previously healthy adult volunteers, one female and one male. The investigation overall reported the following: Whether the second-wave clones peaking on day 37 were SARS-CoV-2 specific was not confirmed. The study included only a couple of mild cases, and larger cohorts that include severe cases with pre-infection samples were judged to be necessary. Contracting CD4+ clones were located mainly in the CM and EM memory subsets, whereas CD8+ clones were found to be enriched in EMRA. Clones contracting from day 15 to 85 had balanced CD4/CD8 phenotypes, while a second wave expanding from day 15 to 37 was biased towards CD4+. Some responding clones were found in pre-infection memory, which suggests that pre-existing cross-reactive memory T cells took part in the SARS-CoV-2 response.

The sample holds a few counts of this clonotype. Which antigen it targets is not known. Per-nucleotide qualities are absent, and no much larger clonotype sits a single base away. Sequencing used an Illumina NovaSeq 6000. Using 5'RACE with constant-segment primers, TCRalpha and TCRbeta cDNA libraries were constructed, with sample barcodes and unique molecular identifiers added in the process. RNA was extracted from every sample with Trizol reagent. Library amplification was performed in two PCR steps, and a second sample barcode and Illumina TruSeq adapters were introduced in the second step. Sequencing of the libraries was done on an Illumina NovaSeq, producing 2 x 150 bp paired-end reads. For the original study's pipeline: The reads were demultiplexed and collapsed into UMI-guided consensus sequences using migec v1.2.7. Using mixcr v2.1.11, UMI consensuses were aligned to TRA and TRB V and J templates and then assembled into clonotypes. Clonotypes were classified as expanded or contracted when called significant by both edgeR and NoisET, with noise models trained on biological replicates. For edgeR calls, a false discovery rate-adjusted p below 0.01 and a log2 fold-change threshold of 1 were applied. PCA with hierarchical clustering of max-normalized trajectories of the 1000 most abundant clonotypes was used as exploratory dynamics analysis. Separately sequenced CD4+ and CD8+ repertoires were used to assign a CD4 or CD8 phenotype to each responding clone. The public reads were reprocessed in TCRdb via fastp at Q25 and MiXCR, keeping in-frame beta chains. A single entry per CDR3 protein holds the most common genes and DNA from its merged rows. These V and J calls are TCRdb output, not the study's own analysis. The sample records around 200,000 distinct CDR3 sequences, about 18% of which are singletons. The ten largest account for roughly 3.8% of the sample.

Ficoll-Paque density gradient centrifugation was used to isolate PBMCs. The sequence came from a young man who had mild COVID-19 (a few samples of this study predate the infection). The sample titles of this study are shuffled in the database, so cell type and time point are left out; the donor was told from shared clones. The sample comprised PBMCs or a T cell subset sorted from them (not recorded which).

The bases read TGCGCCAGCAGTCCCGACAGGGGGCTCGAGACCCAGTACTTC. This encodes CASSPDRGLETQYF. Here the chain combines TRBV5-1 and TRBJ2-5; 10 central nucleotides agree with TRBD1. The CDR3, cysteine through phenylalanine, is 14 amino acids long. The read is trimmed to its CDR3 DNA, 42 bases read in frame from base 1. CDR1 and CDR2, per the germline V gene, are SGHRS and YFSETQ. At the junction V is shortened by 5 bases and J by 5 bases; bases outside the gene matches: 6.